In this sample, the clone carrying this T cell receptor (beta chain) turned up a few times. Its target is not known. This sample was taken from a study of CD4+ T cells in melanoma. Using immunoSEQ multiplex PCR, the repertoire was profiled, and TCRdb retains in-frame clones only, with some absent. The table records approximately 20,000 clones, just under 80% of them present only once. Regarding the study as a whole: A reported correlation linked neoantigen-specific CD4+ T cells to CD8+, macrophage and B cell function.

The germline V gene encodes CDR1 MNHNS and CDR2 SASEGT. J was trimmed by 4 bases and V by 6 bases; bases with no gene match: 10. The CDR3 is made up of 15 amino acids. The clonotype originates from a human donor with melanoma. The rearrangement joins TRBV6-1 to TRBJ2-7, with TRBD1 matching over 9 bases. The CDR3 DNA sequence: TGTGCCAGCAGGGACACAGGGGGCAGGAGTTACGAGCAGTACTTC. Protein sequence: CASRDTGGRSYEQYF.